This T cell receptor (beta chain) was identified during a study of T cells in Graves' hyperthyroidism and ophthalmopathy. Unmatched junction bases numbered 17, after V lost 6 bases and J lost 3 bases. Germline CDR1 reads MDHEN; CDR2 reads SYDVKM. The CDR3 length is 18 residues. Amplified TCR beta CDR3 regions derived from RNA transcripts. HTBI primers were the set used in a first-round RT-PCR of the TCR CDR3. In TCRdb, the multiplex PCR reads were re-called with MiXCR into one record per CDR3 protein. The sample includes a few hundred thousand distinct CDR3 sequences, around a sixth of them seen just once. This clonotype was seen a handful of times.

This chain joins TRBV28 and TRBJ2-1, with 7 bases lining up with TRBD1. This receptor was obtained from a woman aged 18-29 years with Graves' hyperthyroidism. Sequencing was performed on blood. CDR3 sequence: CASSQDESGTVIYNEQFF. CDR3 nucleotide sequence: TGTGCCAGCAGCCAAGATGAATCGGGGACAGTTATCTACAATGAGCAGTTCTTC.